These 3 T cell receptor beta chains came from one sample sequenced in a study of post-analysis software for immune sequencing data. Study-level results: With TRBV5-6, TRBV5-1 and TRBV20-1 included, 4 or 5 TRBV segments were more frequent in patients than in controls.

Unique molecular identifiers were built into the TCR beta cDNA libraries. TCRdb independently ran MiXCR on the PCR reads; one entry per CDR3 protein. The data show about 680,000 distinct CDR3 sequences, around 60% seen once. The antigens for these receptors are not known. The sample consisted of blood. The source of these receptors is a girl aged 2 to 9 with multiple sclerosis.

V usage is TRBV6-2 or TRBV6-3 and J usage is TRBJ2-7; 7 bases align to TRBD1. The CDR3 contains 13 residues. From germline, CDR1 is MNHEY and CDR2 SVGEGT. Losses at the gene ends were 5 bases for V and 4 bases for J; bases not matched to a gene: 5. The CDR3 spells CASSRQGRYEQYF. The CDR3 DNA follows: TGTGCCAGCAGTAGACAGGGAAGATACGAGCAGTACTTC.

This sequence joins TRBV7-2 and TRBJ2-5; 8 nucleotides agree with TRBD2. Germline CDR1 SGHTA, CDR2 FQGNSA. V shed 4 bases and J 2 bases; nucleotides not matched to a gene: 3. The CDR3 is 14 residues long. DNA for the CDR3: TGTGCCAGCAGCTCGCAGCGGGGGCAAGAGACCCAGTACTTC. Its protein product is CASSSQRGQETQYF.

The table lists this clonotype with a few counts. The chain carries TRBV4-3 and TRBJ1-1; no clear D gene. This CDR3 spans 15 amino acids. V was trimmed by 1 base and J by 0 bases, leaving 9 bases between them. The germline V gene encodes CDR1 LGHNA and CDR2 YSLEER. CDR3 loop: CASSQVAGVNTEAFF. The CDR3 nucleotides are TGCGCCAGCAGCCAAGTCGCTGGGGTGAACACTGAAGCTTTCTTT.